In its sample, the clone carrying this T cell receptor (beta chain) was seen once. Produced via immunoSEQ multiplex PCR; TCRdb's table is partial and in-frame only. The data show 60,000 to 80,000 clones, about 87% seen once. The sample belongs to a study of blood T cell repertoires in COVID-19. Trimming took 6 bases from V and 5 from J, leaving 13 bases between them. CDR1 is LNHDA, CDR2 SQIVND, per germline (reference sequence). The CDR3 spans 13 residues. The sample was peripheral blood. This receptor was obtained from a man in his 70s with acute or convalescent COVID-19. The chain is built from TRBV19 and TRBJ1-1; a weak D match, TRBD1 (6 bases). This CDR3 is CASSRQAWTEAFF. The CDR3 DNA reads TGTGCCAGTAGCCGACAGGCGTGGACTGAAGCTTTCTTT.